The source of this T cell receptor (beta chain) is a study of regulatory and conventional T cells in RAG deficiency. Points from the study as a whole: Compared with controls, unique Treg TCR beta sequences dropped roughly 96-fold in Omenn syndrome and CID/AS. In Omenn syndrome, Treg and Tconv repertoires overlapped >90%.

The assay was immunoSEQ multiplex PCR, and TCRdb's table has in-frame clones only and misses some. The repertoire includes 45,000 or so clones, just under 90% of them detected once, and 0.51% sits in the top ten. In this sample, this clone turned up once. What it binds is not known. In germline, CDR1 is LNHDA, CDR2 SQIVND (reference sequence). V lost 6 bases to trimming and J lost 0 bases, with 7 bases between them. CDR3 size: 13 residues. Genomic DNA came from blood conventional CD4+ T cells gated CD25-low CD127-high. The sample also formed part of further work on regulatory T cells. That study adds: Amplification used 52 TRBV primers and 13 TRBJ primers. In patients, unique TRB V-J pairs were restricted and V/J usage skewed, especially in Tregs.

The chain combines TRBV19 with TRBJ2-3; tentatively, D is TRBD1 (6 bases). The origin of this receptor is a human donor in good health. Sample: CD4+ effector T cells sorted from blood. CDR3 coding DNA: TGTGCCAGTAGACAGGGAAGCACAGATACGCAGTATTTT. This encodes CASRQGSTDTQYF.